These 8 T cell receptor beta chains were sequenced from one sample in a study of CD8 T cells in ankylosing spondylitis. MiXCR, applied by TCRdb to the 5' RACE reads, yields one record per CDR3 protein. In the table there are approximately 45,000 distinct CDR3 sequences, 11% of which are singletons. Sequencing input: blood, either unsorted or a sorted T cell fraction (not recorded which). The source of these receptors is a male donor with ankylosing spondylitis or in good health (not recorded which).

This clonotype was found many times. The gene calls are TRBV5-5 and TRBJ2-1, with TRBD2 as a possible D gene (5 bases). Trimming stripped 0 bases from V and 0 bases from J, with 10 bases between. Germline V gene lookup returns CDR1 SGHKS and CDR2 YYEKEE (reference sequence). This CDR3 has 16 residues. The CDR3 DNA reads TGTGCCAGCAGCTTGGGTGCTAGCAGCTCCTACAATGAGCAGTTCTTC. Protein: CASSLGASSSYNEQFF.

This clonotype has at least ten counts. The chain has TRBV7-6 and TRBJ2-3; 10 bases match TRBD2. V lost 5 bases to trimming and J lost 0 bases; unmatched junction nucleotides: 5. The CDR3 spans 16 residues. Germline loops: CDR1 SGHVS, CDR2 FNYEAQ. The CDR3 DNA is TGTGCCAGCAGCGCCGGACTAGCGGTTAGCACAGATACGCAGTATTTT. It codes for CASSAGLAVSTDTQYF.

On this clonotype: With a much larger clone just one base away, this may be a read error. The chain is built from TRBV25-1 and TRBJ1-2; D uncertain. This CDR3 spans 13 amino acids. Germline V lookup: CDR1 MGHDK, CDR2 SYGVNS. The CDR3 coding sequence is TGTGCCAGCGGTGAACGGAATAACTATGGCTACACCTTC. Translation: CASGERNNYGYTF.

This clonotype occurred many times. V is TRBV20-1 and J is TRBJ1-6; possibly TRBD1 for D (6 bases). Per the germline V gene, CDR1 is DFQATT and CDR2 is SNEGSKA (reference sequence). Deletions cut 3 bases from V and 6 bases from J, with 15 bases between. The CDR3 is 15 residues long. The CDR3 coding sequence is TGCAGTGCTAGCCTCTCTGGACAGAGTAATTCACCCCTCCACTTT. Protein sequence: CSASLSGQSNSPLHF.

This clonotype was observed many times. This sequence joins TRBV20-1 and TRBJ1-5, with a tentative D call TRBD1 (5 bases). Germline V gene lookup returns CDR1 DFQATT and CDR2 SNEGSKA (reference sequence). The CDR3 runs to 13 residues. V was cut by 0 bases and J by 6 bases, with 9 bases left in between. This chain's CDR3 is CSAREGGVQPQHF. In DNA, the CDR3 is TGCAGTGCTAGAGAGGGGGGGGTTCAGCCCCAGCATTTT.

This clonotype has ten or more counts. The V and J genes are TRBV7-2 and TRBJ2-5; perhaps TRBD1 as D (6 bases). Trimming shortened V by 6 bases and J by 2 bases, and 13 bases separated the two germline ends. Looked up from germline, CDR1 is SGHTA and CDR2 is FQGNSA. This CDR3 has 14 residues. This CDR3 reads CASRRYRVQETQYF. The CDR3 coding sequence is TGTGCCAGCAGAAGATACAGGGTACAAGAGACCCAGTACTTC. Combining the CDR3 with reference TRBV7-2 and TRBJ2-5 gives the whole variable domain GAGVSQSPSNKVTEKGKDVELRCDPISGHTALYWYRQSLGQGLEFLIYFQGNSAPDKSGLPSDRFSAERTGGSVSTLTIQRTQQEDSAVYLCASRRYRVQETQYFGPGTRLLVL.

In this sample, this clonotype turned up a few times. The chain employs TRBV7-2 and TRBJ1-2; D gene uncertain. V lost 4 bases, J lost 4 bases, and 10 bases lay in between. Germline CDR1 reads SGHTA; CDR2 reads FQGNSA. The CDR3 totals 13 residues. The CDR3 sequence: CASSSVGPYGYTF. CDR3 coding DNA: TGTGCCAGCAGCTCCGTCGGGCCCTATGGCTACACCTTC.

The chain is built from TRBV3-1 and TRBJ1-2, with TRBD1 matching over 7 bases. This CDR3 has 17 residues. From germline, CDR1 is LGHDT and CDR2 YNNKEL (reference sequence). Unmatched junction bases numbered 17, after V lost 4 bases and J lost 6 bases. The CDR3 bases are TGTGCCAGCAGCCCCCCGCGGGCTCAGGGGGGGTCGGATGGCTACACCTTC. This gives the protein CASSPPRAQGGSDGYTF. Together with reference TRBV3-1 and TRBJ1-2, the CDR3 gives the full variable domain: DTAVSQTPKYLVTQMGNDKSIKCEQNLGHDTMYWYKQDSKKFLKIMFSYNNKELIINETVPNRFSPKSPDKAHLNLHINSLELGDSAVYFCASSPPRAQGGSDGYTFGSGTRLTVV.